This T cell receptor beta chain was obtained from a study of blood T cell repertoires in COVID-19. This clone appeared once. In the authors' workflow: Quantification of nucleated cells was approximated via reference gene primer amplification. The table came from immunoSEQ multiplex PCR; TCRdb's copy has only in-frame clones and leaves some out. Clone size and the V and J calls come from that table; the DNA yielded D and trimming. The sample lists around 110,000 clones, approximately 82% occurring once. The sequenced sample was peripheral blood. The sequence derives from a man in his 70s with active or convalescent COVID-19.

CDR3 DNA: TGTGCCAGCTTAGCGGGGGAGCCCACAGATACGCAGTATTTT. Its protein product is CASLAGEPTDTQYF. The chain recombines TRBV2 with TRBJ2-3, with 9 bases fitting TRBD2. Germline-derived CDR1 and CDR2 are SNHLY and FYNNEI. Trimming took 8 bases from V and 2 from J; bases not matched to a gene: 5. The CDR3 is 14 amino acids.